The source of this T cell receptor (beta chain) is a study of blood T cell repertoires in COVID-19. Study details: PBMCs, B-cell-depleted T cells, or T cells provided the cDNA or gDNA that made up the material.

Sequenced by immunoSEQ multiplex PCR; TCRdb stores in-frame clones only, minus some. Of tens of thousands of clones listed, about 77% were seen once; the top ten hold about 29%. The V end was cut by 6 bases, the J end by 4 bases, with 24 bases between. This CDR3 contains 17 residues. Germline-derived CDR1 and CDR2 are SNHLY and FYNNEI. Sequences were obtained from peripheral blood. The sequence derives from a human donor in a cohort sampled during active COVID-19. The chain combines TRBV2 with TRBJ2-5; possible D gene TRBD1, 5 bases. CDR3 bases: TGTGCCAGCAGACCCGGACAAGGGCCCCGATTGGTAGAGACCCAGTACTTC. This gives the protein CASRPGQGPRLVETQYF.